Reported below is one T cell receptor beta chain. What it binds is not known. The junction differs from germline at one of its ends, possibly a read error. This entry comes from a study of CD8+CD57+ T cells in acquired aplastic anemia. Study details: The DNA of sorted CD4+ and CD8+ cells averaged approximately 3.4 ug.

According to the study, genomic DNA was the template for TCR beta VDJ and CDR3 profiling. From the reads, TCRdb called clonotypes with MiXCR, one entry per CDR3 protein. The data show roughly 80,000 distinct CDR3 sequences, 55% to 75% seen once. Regarding the study as a whole: No significant patient-versus-control difference appeared in CD8+ Simpson's diversity. Patients and controls turned out to have twenty-nine CD8+ CDR3 sequences in common.

From germline, CDR1 is KGHDR and CDR2 SFDVKD. CDR3 length: 15 residues. Only patients with CD8+CD57+ cell expansion on flow cytometry were chosen for sequencing. Severe acquired aplastic anemia was present in every patient. The TCR originated in a human donor with aplastic anemia. The genes are TRBV24-1 and TRBJ2-3; D is possibly TRBD2 (5 bases). Sample: sorted CD4+, CD8+, or CD8+CD57+ T cells (not recorded which) from PBMCs. CDR3 amino acids: CATSITGPSTDTQYF. The CDR3 DNA reads TGTGCCACCTCCATAACGGGCCCTAGCACAGATACGCAGTATTTC.